One and the same sample provided the 14 T cell receptor beta chains below, sequenced in a study of T cells in Graves' hyperthyroidism and ophthalmopathy (dated by TCRdb to the late 2010s). Libraries were made using multiplex PCR. The instrument was an Illumina HiSeq 2000. The TCR beta CDR3 regions were amplified from RNA transcripts. The first round of RT-PCR for the TCR CDR3 was performed with the HTBI primer set and the Qiagen OneStep RT-PCR kit. TCRdb trimmed the raw reads at Q25, called clones with MiXCR and kept productive beta chains. One record per CDR3 amino acid sequence lists the most common genes and DNA. The sample yields over 200,000 distinct CDR3 sequences; roughly 17% were counted once. Approximately 50% of the sample lies in the top ten. Sequencing was performed on blood. These receptors all stem from a man between 45 and 60 years old with Graves' hyperthyroidism.

In its sample, this clonotype was seen many times. This chain joins TRBV6-1 and TRBJ2-5; D gene unclear. Germline lookup yields CDR1 MNHNS and CDR2 SASEGT. V lost 2 bases to trimming and J lost 6 bases, with 13 bases between them. The CDR3 has 14 amino acids. The CDR3 sequence: CASSEYSTSKTQYF. The CDR3 DNA reads as TGTGCCAGCAGTGAATACAGTACCTCCAAGACCCAGTACTTC.

Many counts were recorded for this clonotype. Germline and junction disagree at one end, which may indicate a read error. This rearrangement joins TRBV3-1 to TRBJ2-5; a possible D gene is TRBD2 (6 bases). Per germline, CDR1 LGHDT and CDR2 YNNKEL (reference sequence). The CDR3 covers 11 residues. The CDR3 nucleotides are TGTGCCAGCAGCCAAGGGGGGACTTACCACTTC. Encoded protein: CASSQGGTYHF.

The CDR3 here is CASRQLAGRGVTQYF. In DNA, the CDR3 is TGTGCCAGCAGACAACTAGCGGGGCGCGGGGTTACGCAGTATTTT. The rearrangement links TRBV11-2 to TRBJ2-3, with 10 nucleotides matching TRBD2. Germline V lookup: CDR1 SGHAT, CDR2 FQNNGV. Trimming cost V 6 bases and J 8 bases; bases outside gene matches: 11. CDR3 length: 15 amino acids.

This clonotype appeared a few times. The chain carries TRBV19 and TRBJ2-3; D possibly corresponds to TRBD1 (5 bases). The CDR3 is 15 residues long. V shed 6 bases and J shed 3 bases, with 16 bases lying between them. The germline CDR1 and CDR2 sequences are LNHDA and SQIVND (reference sequence). The CDR3 here is CASRTGHLTTDTQYF. Here the CDR3 DNA reads TGTGCCAGTAGGACCGGACATCTGACAACAGATACGCAGTATTTT.

This clonotype has at least ten counts. The V call is TRBV7-9, the J call TRBJ2-1; possibly TRBD2 for D (5 bases). With 5 bases removed from V and 10 bases from J, the gap between germline ends came to 24 bases. The CDR3 runs 16 residues. Looked up from germline, CDR1 is SEHNR and CDR2 is FQNEAQ (reference sequence). CDR3 DNA: TGTGCCAGCAGCCCCAAGCGGAGATTGTCGATGGGGGAGCAGTTCTTC. Translating gives CASSPKRRLSMGEQFF. Drawing the rest from reference TRBV7-9 and TRBJ2-1, the complete variable domain is DTGVSQNPRHKITKRGQNVTFRCDPISEHNRLYWYRQTLGQGPEFLTYFQNEAQLEKSRLLSDRFSAERPKGSFSTLEIQRTEQGDSAMYLCASSPKRRLSMGEQFFGPGTRLTVL.

The sample holds many counts of this clonotype. This chain links TRBV6-1 with TRBJ2-3; the match to TRBD1 covers 8 bases. V gave up 6 bases and J gave up 2 bases; unmatched junction bases: 10. From germline, CDR1 is MNHNS and CDR2 SASEGT. This CDR3 region has 16 residues. CDR3 residues: CASSDTTGGITDTQYF. CDR3 nucleotide sequence: TGTGCCAGCAGCGATACCACAGGGGGGATCACAGATACGCAGTATTTT.

This clonotype was counted a few times. The V gene is TRBV10-2, the J gene TRBJ1-5; D possibly corresponds to TRBD1 (6 bases). V was trimmed by 4 bases and J by 1 base, leaving 14 bases between them. There are 16 residues in the CDR3. In germline, CDR1 is WSHSY, CDR2 SAAADI. The CDR3 DNA sequence: TGCGCCAGCAGTGGAAGACAGGAGGGGAGCAATCAGCCCCAGCATTTT. It encodes CASSGRQEGSNQPQHF.

This clonotype appeared many times. The chain couples TRBV28 to TRBJ2-7; 11 bases fit TRBD2. The germline V gene encodes CDR1 MDHEN and CDR2 SYDVKM. The V and J ends lost 6 bases and 9 bases, in that order; junction bases with no gene match: 13. The CDR3 spans 15 residues. For the CDR3, the DNA is TGTGCCAGCAGCGCTACCGGGACTAGCGGCAAAGGGCAGTACTTC. Protein product: CASSATGTSGKGQYF.

As regards this clonotype: A much bigger clone sits one base away, suggesting this may be a read error. V usage is TRBV28 and J usage is TRBJ2-5; 8 nucleotides line up with TRBD2. The junction had 8 bases not matched to a gene; V was cut back by 4 bases and J by 4 bases. In germline, CDR1 is MDHEN, CDR2 SYDVKM. The CDR3 length is 15 residues. This CDR3 reads CASSSLAGGRETQYF. The CDR3 bases are TGTGCCAGCAGTTCCCTTGCGGGAGGCAGAGAGACCCAGTACTTC.

At least ten counts were recorded for this clonotype. J is TRBJ2-3 and V is TRBV2; 14 bases agree with TRBD2. This CDR3 region has 16 residues. The germline gives CDR1 SNHLY, CDR2 FYNNEI. V was pared by 3 bases and J by 5 bases, with 4 bases of the junction left unmatched. CDR3 sequence: CASSDPGLAGVDTQYF. In nucleotides, the CDR3 is TGTGCCAGCAGTGATCCGGGACTAGCGGGAGTAGATACGCAGTATTTT.

This clonotype was recorded a few times. V and J are TRBV7-2 and TRBJ2-4, with D unresolved. With 5 bases removed from V and 10 bases from J, the gap between germline ends came to 12 bases. Germline V gene lookup returns CDR1 SGHTA and CDR2 FQGNSA. The CDR3 is 12 amino acids. Here the CDR3 reads CASSQDKTIQYF. For the CDR3, the DNA is TGTGCCAGCAGCCAAGATAAAACAATTCAGTACTTC.

J is TRBJ2-1 and V is TRBV20-1; D gene uncertain. The ends were cut back, 2 bases at V and 0 bases at J, with 11 bases in the middle. CDR1 is DFQATT, CDR2 SNEGSKA, per germline (reference sequence). The CDR3 covers 15 residues. The CDR3 is CSARHPSGSYNEQFF. CDR3 DNA: TGCAGTGCTAGACACCCGTCCGGCTCCTACAATGAGCAGTTCTTC.

V usage is TRBV12-3 or TRBV12-4 and J usage is TRBJ2-1; D gene unclear. There are 14 residues in the CDR3. The V gene lost 8 bases and the J gene lost 2 bases, with 13 bases spanning the gap. The CDR3 reads CASGSPETYNEQFF. CDR3 nucleotides: TGTGCCAGCGGTAGCCCGGAGACCTACAATGAGCAGTTCTTC.

This chain links TRBV5-1 with TRBJ1-6; 8 positions agree with TRBD1. The CDR3 consists of 13 residues. The ends lost 10 bases at V and 11 bases at J; junction bases unmatched: 11. Germline CDR1 and CDR2: SGHRS and YFSETQ. The CDR3 loop is CASCETGDAPLHF. In DNA, the CDR3 is TGCGCCTCTTGCGAGACAGGGGATGCACCCCTCCACTTT.